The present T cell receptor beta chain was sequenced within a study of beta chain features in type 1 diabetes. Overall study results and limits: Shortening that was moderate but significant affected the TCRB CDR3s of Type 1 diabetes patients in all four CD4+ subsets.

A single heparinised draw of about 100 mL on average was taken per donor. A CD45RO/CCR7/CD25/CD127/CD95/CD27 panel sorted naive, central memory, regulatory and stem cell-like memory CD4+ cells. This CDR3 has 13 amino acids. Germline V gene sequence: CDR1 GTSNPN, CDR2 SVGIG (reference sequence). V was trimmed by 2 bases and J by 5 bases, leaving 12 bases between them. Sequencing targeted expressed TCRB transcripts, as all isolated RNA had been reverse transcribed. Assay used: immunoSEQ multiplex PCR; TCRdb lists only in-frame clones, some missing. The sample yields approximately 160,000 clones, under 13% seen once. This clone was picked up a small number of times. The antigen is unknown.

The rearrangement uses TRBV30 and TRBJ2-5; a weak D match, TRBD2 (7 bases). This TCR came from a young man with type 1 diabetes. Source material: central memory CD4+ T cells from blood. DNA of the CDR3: TGTGCCTGGAGTATACAGGGAGGGGAGACCCAGTACTTC. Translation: CAWSIQGGETQYF. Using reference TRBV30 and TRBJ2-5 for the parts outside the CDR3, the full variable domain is SQTIHQWPATLVQPVGSPLSLECTVEGTSNPNLYWYRQAAGRGLQLLFYSVGIGQISSEVPQNLSASRPQDRQFILSSKKLLLSDSGFYLCAWSIQGGETQYFGPGTRLLVL.